This is a list of T cell receptor beta chains from one sample in a study of T cells in Graves' hyperthyroidism and ophthalmopathy. TCRdb passed the multiplex PCR reads through MiXCR, listing each CDR3 protein once. The repertoire consists of a few hundred thousand distinct CDR3 sequences, with around 25% occurring once and the leading ten covering more than 60%. The source material was blood. The source is a middle-aged man with Graves' hyperthyroidism. The CDR3 runs from the conserved cysteine through the conserved F or W. D genes are given only for firm matches. Size is omitted from some rows. Given values are once, few, many or a class for expanded clones.

d_call	v_call	clone_size	j_call	cdr3_aa	cdr3_nt
.	TRBV15	few	TRBJ2-6	CATSRDQGAFSGANVLTF	TGTGCCACCAGCAGAGATCAAGGGGCATTCTCTGGGGCCAACGTCCTGACTTTC
.	TRBV19	.	TRBJ2-1	CASSISPGGKQFF	TGTGCCAGTAGTATTTCCCCTGGCGGTAAGCAGTTCTTC
.	TRBV18	many	TRBJ2-5	CASSNQGLQGETQYF	TGTGCCAGCTCAAACCAGGGGCTCCAAGGGGAGACCCAGTACTTC
.	TRBV5-6	.	TRBJ2-7	CASSLDLSGSYEQYF	TGTGCCAGCAGCTTGGATTTAAGCGGATCCTACGAGCAGTACTTC
.	TRBV11-1	.	TRBJ2-5	CASSLRLGAETQYF	TGTGCCAGCAGCTTGCGACTGGGGGCAGAGACCCAGTACTTC
.	TRBV11-2	.	TRBJ1-1	CASSLDGIGAFF	TGTGCCAGCAGCTTAGACGGTATTGGAGCTTTCTTT
.	TRBV29-1	.	TRBJ2-5	CSASGGHLYEETQYF	TGCAGCGCGTCGGGGGGCCACCTGTACGAAGAGACCCAGTACTTC
.	TRBV28	many	TRBJ1-5	CASRSATEYSNQPQHF	TGTGCCAGCAGGTCAGCCACAGAATATAGCAATCAGCCCCAGCATTTT
TRBD1	TRBV18	few	TRBJ1-4	CASSPTGIEKLFF	TGTGCCAGCTCACCGACAGGGATCGAAAAACTGTTTTTT
TRBD1	TRBV18	.	TRBJ2-5	CASSRTGTETQYF	TGTGCCAGCTCAAGGACAGGGACAGAGACCCAGTACTTC
TRBD2	TRBV20-1	.	TRBJ2-7	CSASDFASGSYEQYF	TGCAGTGCTAGCGATTTTGCTAGCGGATCCTACGAGCAGTACTTC
TRBD2	TRBV6-1	.	TRBJ2-1	CASSYFPGGPGSNEQFF	TGTGCCAGCAGTTATTTCCCGGGAGGGCCGGGGTCCAATGAGCAGTTCTTC
TRBD1	TRBV11-3	.	TRBJ1-1	CASSPGQGSEAFF	TGTGCCAGCAGTCCCGGACAGGGCTCTGAAGCTTTCTTT
.	TRBV27	.	TRBJ2-7	CASSLREAGPYEQYF	TGTGCCAGCAGTTTAAGGGAGGCGGGGCCCTACGAGCAGTACTTC
.	TRBV29-1	many	TRBJ1-1	CSVAAASYTEAFF	TGCAGCGTTGCGGCAGCCTCTTACACTGAAGCTTTCTTT
.	TRBV6-1	few	TRBJ2-7	CAILAIYEQYF	TGTGCCATCCTAGCCATCTACGAGCAGTACTTC
TRBD2	TRBV2	.	TRBJ2-3	CASSPTSASTDTQYF	TGTGCCAGCAGTCCGACTAGCGCCTCCACAGATACGCAGTATTTT
TRBD2	TRBV5-1	few	TRBJ2-1	CASSESGNSYNEQFF	TGCGCCAGCAGCGAAAGCGGGAACTCCTACAATGAGCAGTTCTTC
.	TRBV2	many	TRBJ2-3	CASSRGRDYTDTQYF	TGTGCCAGCAGCCGGGGGCGGGACTACACAGATACGCAGTATTTT
.	TRBV10-3	.	TRBJ1-3	CAISESNRASGNTIYF	TGTGCCATCAGTGAGTCGAACAGGGCCTCTGGAAACACCATATATTTT
TRBD1	TRBV19	few	TRBJ2-5	CASSIAHRGWETQYF	TGTGCCAGTAGTATAGCCCACAGGGGATGGGAGACCCAGTACTTC
.	TRBV28	many	TRBJ1-1	CASSRTPGTEAFF	TGTGCCAGCAGCCGTACCCCGGGAACCGAAGCTTTCTTT
TRBD2	TRBV5-1	few	TRBJ2-1	CASSLAGGGHNEQFF	TGCGCCAGCAGCTTGGCGGGGGGGGGGCACAATGAGCAGTTCTTC
.	TRBV6-1	.	TRBJ2-7	CASTGTPYHEQYF	TGTGCCAGCACCGGGACCCCCTACCACGAGCAGTACTTC
.	TRBV9	once	TRBJ2-7	CASSQIPNEQYF	TGTGCCAGCAGCCAAATACCTAACGAGCAGTACTTC
TRBD2	TRBV5-1	.	TRBJ2-2	CASSLASGSTGELFF	TGCGCCAGCAGTCTAGCCAGCGGGAGTACCGGGGAGCTGTTTTTT
TRBD2	TRBV20-1	many	TRBJ2-1	CSAPGDGRNEQFF	TGCAGTGCCCCTGGGGACGGGAGGAATGAGCAGTTCTTC
.	TRBV20-1	.	TRBJ2-1	CSVWGGNNEQFF	TGCAGTGTGTGGGGCGGGAACAATGAGCAGTTCTTC
.	TRBV29-1	.	TRBJ2-3	CSVEPLGDTQYF	TGCAGCGTTGAGCCCCTCGGAGATACGCAGTATTTT
.	TRBV27	.	TRBJ2-3	CASSLRGRGASTDTQYF	TGTGCCAGCAGTTTAAGGGGGAGGGGGGCTAGCACAGATACGCAGTATTTT
.	TRBV7-2	many	TRBJ2-5	CASSPAGVRAEEVTQYF	TGTGCCAGCAGCCCGGCCGGGGTGAGGGCAGAAGAGGTGACCCAGTACTTC
TRBD2	TRBV5-6	once	TRBJ2-5	CASSQPLTSGMPQETQYF	TGTGCCAGCAGCCAACCTCTTACTAGCGGGATGCCCCAAGAGACCCAGTACTTC
TRBD2	TRBV11-1	many	TRBJ2-1	CASSPTAGVDNEQFF	TGTGCCAGCAGCCCAACAGCGGGAGTTGACAATGAGCAGTTCTTC
.	TRBV15	.	TRBJ2-2	CATSRDGQDTGELFF	TGTGCCACCAGCAGAGATGGGCAGGATACCGGGGAGCTGTTTTTT
TRBD2	TRBV27	many	TRBJ2-3	CASSFLASGYTDTQYF	TGTGCCAGCAGTTTCTTGGCTAGCGGATACACAGATACGCAGTATTTT
TRBD1	TRBV5-4	few	TRBJ1-1	CASSLDTGVNTEAFF	TGTGCCAGCAGCTTGGACACAGGGGTGAACACTGAAGCTTTCTTT
.	TRBV7-3	.	TRBJ2-5	CASSLSFGEAQYF	TGTGCCAGCAGCTTATCCTTTGGGGAGGCCCAGTACTTC
.	TRBV6-1	.	TRBJ1-5	CATRGGAQYSNQPQHF	TGTGCCACCCGGGGGGGGGCCCAATATAGCAATCAGCCCCAGCATTTT
TRBD1	TRBV2	many	TRBJ2-1	CASSPNTGGVRYNEQFF	TGTGCCAGCAGCCCAAACACAGGGGGCGTCCGATACAATGAGCAGTTCTTC
TRBD2	TRBV7-3	many	TRBJ2-1	CASSLSGGGSPSYNEQFF	TGTGCCAGCAGCTTAAGTGGGGGGGGAAGCCCCTCCTACAATGAGCAGTTCTTC
.	TRBV28	many	TRBJ1-1	CASSFSPPGGTEAFF	TGTGCCAGCAGTTTCTCCCCACCGGGCGGCACTGAAGCTTTCTTT
.	TRBV5-1	.	TRBJ2-2	CASSLDGSGTGELFF	TGCGCCAGCAGCTTGGACGGGAGTGGTACCGGGGAGCTGTTTTTT